This entry lists 21 T cell receptor beta chains sequenced from one sample in a study of T cell repertoires in cytomegalovirus infection. TCRdb re-called the reads through MiXCR, storing one row per CDR3 protein. The data show some 700,000 distinct CDR3 sequences, with roughly 30% seen just once and 15% to 20% held by the top ten. Their specific antigens are unknown. Sequences were derived from cultured PBMCs, sampled from culture after CMV antigen stimulation. The origin of the receptors is a human donor in good health (CMV status not recorded). Some clones in this sample may be carry-over from other donors' samples.

This clonotype has a handful of counts. This chain links TRBV4-1 with TRBJ2-3; D call uncertain. Germline loops: CDR1 MGHRA, CDR2 YSYEKL. The germline V and J ends were trimmed by 4 bases and 0 bases, with 11 bases remaining between them. The CDR3 totals 15 residues. CDR3 sequence reads: CASSRLGSSTDTQYF. Here the CDR3 DNA reads TGCGCCAGCAGCCGTTTGGGATCTAGCACAGATACGCAGTATTTT.

About this clonotype itself: This clone may be a read error of a much larger clone one base away. This chain links TRBV12-5 with TRBJ2-7; 7 bases are shared with TRBD2. The CDR3 spans 16 residues. Germline CDR1 reads LGHNT; CDR2 reads FRNRAP. The CDR3 sequence is CASGLPDGGTSYEQCF. CDR3 DNA: TGTGCTAGTGGTTTGCCAGACGGGGGGACTTCCTACGAGCAGTGCTTC.

V is TRBV6-2 or TRBV6-3 and J is TRBJ2-7; tentatively, D is TRBD2 (6 bases). The length of the CDR3 is 14 residues. CDR1 and CDR2 from the germline V gene are MNHEY and SVGEGT. The V end lost 5 bases, the J end lost 2 bases, and 13 bases lay between the germline ends. The CDR3 bases are TGTGCCAGCAGTGATATAGCGGCTACCTACGAGCAGTACTTC. Translating gives CASSDIAATYEQYF.

The V call is TRBV7-6, the J call TRBJ2-7; 11 bases align to TRBD2. V lost 5 bases, J lost 3 bases, and 15 bases stayed unmatched. This CDR3 has 18 amino acids. Germline CDR1 is SGHVS and CDR2 is FNYEAQ. CDR3 residues: CASSPPTSGGQGFYEQYF. CDR3 bases: TGTGCCAGCAGCCCGCCCACTAGCGGGGGCCAAGGGTTCTACGAGCAGTACTTC.

The chain joins TRBV19 to TRBJ2-1; tentatively, D is TRBD1 (5 bases). Germline V gene data show CDR1 as LNHDA and CDR2 as SQIVND (reference sequence). The CDR3 is 11 residues long. V was cut by 10 bases and J by 9 bases, with 13 bases left in between. CDR3 bases: TGTGCCACCCAGTGGGGCGCTGAGCAGTTCTTC. Protein: CATQWGAEQFF.

The chain couples TRBV5-6 to TRBJ1-5, with TRBD1 as a possible D gene (5 bases). The CDR3 sequence is 14 residues long. The germline gives CDR1 SGHDT, CDR2 YYEEEE. The V end lost 0 bases, the J end lost 10 bases, and 14 bases lay between the germline ends. The DNA for the CDR3 is TGTGCCAGCAGCTTGGGGGGCCCCCTTCAACCCCAGCATTTT. It specifies CASSLGGPLQPQHF.

CDR3: CASSLSQGRETQYF. The CDR3, as DNA: TGTGCCAGCAGCCTAAGCCAGGGACGGGAGACCCAGTACTTC. The rearrangement uses TRBV7-2 and TRBJ2-5; D may be TRBD1 or TRBD2 (5 bases each). This CDR3 has 14 amino acids. The germline CDR1 and CDR2 sequences are SGHTA and FQGNSA. V dropped 5 bases and J dropped 5 bases, with 15 bases sitting between them.

This clonotype occurred many times. The chain links TRBV7-2 to TRBJ1-2, with 11 bases lining up with TRBD1. J lost 8 bases, V lost 4 bases, and 3 bases had no gene match. The CDR3 totals 13 residues. The germline gives CDR1 SGHTA, CDR2 FQGNSA. CDR3 residues: CASSSRTGGGYTF. In DNA, the CDR3 is TGTGCCAGCAGCTCCCGGACAGGGGGCGGCTACACCTTC. Complete variable domain (other parts from reference TRBV7-2 and TRBJ1-2): GAGVSQSPSNKVTEKGKDVELRCDPISGHTALYWYRQSLGQGLEFLIYFQGNSAPDKSGLPSDRFSAERTGGSVSTLTIQRTQQEDSAVYLCASSSRTGGGYTFGSGTRLTVV.

This clonotype has a count of ten or more. CDR3 sequence reads: CASSRGHVAYEQYF. CDR3 in DNA: TGTGCCAGCAGCCGCGGACATGTTGCCTACGAGCAGTACTTC. V usage is TRBV7-2 and J usage is TRBJ2-7; D perhaps matches TRBD1 (5 bases). CDR1 is SGHTA and CDR2 is FQGNSA in the germline V gene. The CDR3 is 14 residues long. The V gene lost 5 bases and the J gene lost 2 bases, with 13 bases spanning the gap.

This clonotype was counted at least ten times. The chain joins TRBV7-2 to TRBJ1-1; no reliable D call. Germline values: CDR1 SGHTA, CDR2 FQGNSA. The CDR3 has 14 amino acids. V dropped 5 bases and J dropped 6 bases, with 16 bases sitting between them. CDR3 residues: CASSPKTLSPEAFF. CDR3 DNA: TGTGCCAGCAGCCCCAAGACACTTTCTCCTGAAGCTTTCTTT.

This clonotype was observed a single time. This sequence joins TRBV19 and TRBJ1-2; maybe TRBD1 (5 bases). This CDR3 comprises 16 residues. CDR1 and CDR2 from the germline V gene are LNHDA and SQIVND (reference sequence). Trimming removed 5 bases at V and 4 bases at J, with 20 bases between. The CDR3: CASSPLGPGMVYGYTF. CDR3 sequence (DNA): TGTGCCAGTAGTCCCCTCGGGCCAGGGATGGTCTATGGCTACACCTTC.

J is TRBJ1-1 and V is TRBV18, with D unclear. The CDR3 runs 13 residues. V lost 3 bases and J lost 4, with 9 bases in between. CDR1 KGHSH and CDR2 LQKENI come from the germline V gene. DNA for the CDR3: TGTGCCAGCTCACCCGGGTTCCCCACTGAAGCTTTCTTT. This encodes CASSPGFPTEAFF. The full variable domain, completed using reference TRBV18 and TRBJ1-1, is NAGVMQNPRHLVRRRGQEARLRCSPMKGHSHVYWYRQLPEEGLKFMVYLQKENIIDESGMPKERFSAEFPKEGPSILRIQQVVRGDSAAYFCASSPGFPTEAFFGQGTRLTVV.

Concerning this clonotype: The CDR3 ends on some other residue instead of the conserved phenylalanine or tryptophan, so this is likely a read error. The chain employs TRBV19 and TRBJ1-5; 7 bases are shared with TRBD1. The length of the CDR3 is 14 residues. The germline V gene has CDR1 LNHDA and CDR2 SQIVND (reference sequence). Trimming at V came to 8 bases and at J to 9 bases, leaving 13 bases not matched to a gene. CDR3 nucleotide sequence: TGTGCCAGTTCCGGGACAGACCATCGGGCGCCCCAGCATTCT. This sequence encodes CASSGTDHRAPQHS.

The chain carries TRBV2 and TRBJ1-2; no definite D call. CDR3 size: 11 residues. Germline CDR1 is SNHLY and CDR2 is FYNNEI. V gave up 2 bases and J gave up 6 bases, with 4 bases separating them. The DNA for the CDR3 is TGTGCCAGCAGTGAATGGGATGGCTACACCTTC. Translated: CASSEWDGYTF. Full variable domain (missing parts from reference TRBV2 and TRBJ1-2): EPEVTQTPSHQVTQMGQEVILRCVPISNHLYFYWYRQILGQKVEFLVSFYNNEISEKSEIFDDQFSVERPDGSNFTLKIRSTKLEDSAMYFCASSEWDGYTFGSGTRLTVV.

This clonotype was counted ten times or more. The chain carries TRBV7-8 and TRBJ2-7; 9 bases agree with TRBD2. Germline CDR1 SGHVS, CDR2 FQNEAQ. The junction had 14 bases not matched to a gene; V was cut back by 1 base and J by 1 base. The CDR3 spans 19 residues. CDR3 amino acids: CASSLERGSAGGSSYEQYF. The CDR3 DNA reads as TGTGCCAGCAGCTTAGAGAGGGGTTCAGCGGGAGGTTCTTCCTACGAGCAGTACTTC.

This clonotype was seen a handful of times. The chain recombines TRBV19 with TRBJ1-2; 9 nucleotides match TRBD1. This CDR3 comprises 15 residues. Germline values: CDR1 LNHDA, CDR2 SQIVND (reference sequence). V dropped 8 bases and J dropped 4; count of bases not matched to a gene: 11. The CDR3 DNA reads TGTGCCAGTGGCTCCTACAGGGGGCTCGGCTATGGCTACACCTTC. Its protein is CASGSYRGLGYGYTF. The complete variable domain, with remaining parts taken from reference TRBV19 and TRBJ1-2, reads DGGITQSPKYLFRKEGQNVTLSCEQNLNHDAMYWYRQDPGQGLRLIYYSQIVNDFQKGDIAEGYSVSREKKESFPLTVTSAQKNPTAFYLCASGSYRGLGYGYTFGSGTRLTVV.

This chain uses TRBV19 with TRBJ1-5; unclear D gene. Germline loops: CDR1 LNHDA, CDR2 SQIVND (reference sequence). The CDR3 runs to 15 residues. Trimming shortened V by 7 bases and J by 2 bases, and 15 bases separated the two germline ends. The CDR3 loop reads CASTPSFERNQPQHF. For the CDR3, the DNA is TGTGCCAGTACCCCCTCCTTCGAGCGCAATCAGCCCCAGCATTTT.

V gene TRBV4-2 combines with J gene TRBJ2-3; the match to TRBD1 covers 10 bases. Germline V gives CDR1 LGHNA, CDR2 YNFKEQ. V was clipped by 0 bases and J by 2 bases; unmatched bases: 14. This CDR3 has 20 residues. The CDR3 protein is CASSQDIAGTGVFVTDTQYF. The CDR3 nucleotides read TGTGCCAGCAGCCAAGATATAGCCGGGACAGGGGTCTTTGTCACAGATACGCAGTATTTT.

The rearrangement links TRBV23-1 to TRBJ1-5, with a weak D call TRBD1 (6 bases). TRBV23-1 is an ORF, and what it does is uncertain. V was pared by 0 bases and J by 0 bases, with 12 bases between. CDR3 size: 17 residues. The chain's CDR3 is CASSQSGGAGSNQPQHF. The CDR3, as DNA: TGCGCCAGCAGTCAATCTGGGGGGGCAGGTAGCAATCAGCCCCAGCATTTT.

This clonotype was recorded a few times. The genes are TRBV4-2 and TRBJ2-2; D not certain. The germline V and J ends were trimmed by 0 bases and 6 bases, with 8 bases remaining between them. Germline CDR1 and CDR2: LGHNA and YNFKEQ. The CDR3 spans 14 residues. Here the CDR3 DNA reads TGTGCCAGCAGCCAAGATCGATGGTCCGGGGAGCTGTTTTTT. As protein: CASSQDRWSGELFF.

The chain combines TRBV12-3 or TRBV12-4 with TRBJ1-2; D is unresolved. V dropped 7 bases and J dropped 0 bases, with 12 bases sitting between them. This CDR3 comprises 14 residues. CDR3 in DNA: TGTGCCAGCACTCCACGGGGAGCTAACTATGGCTACACCTTC. Amino acids: CASTPRGANYGYTF.